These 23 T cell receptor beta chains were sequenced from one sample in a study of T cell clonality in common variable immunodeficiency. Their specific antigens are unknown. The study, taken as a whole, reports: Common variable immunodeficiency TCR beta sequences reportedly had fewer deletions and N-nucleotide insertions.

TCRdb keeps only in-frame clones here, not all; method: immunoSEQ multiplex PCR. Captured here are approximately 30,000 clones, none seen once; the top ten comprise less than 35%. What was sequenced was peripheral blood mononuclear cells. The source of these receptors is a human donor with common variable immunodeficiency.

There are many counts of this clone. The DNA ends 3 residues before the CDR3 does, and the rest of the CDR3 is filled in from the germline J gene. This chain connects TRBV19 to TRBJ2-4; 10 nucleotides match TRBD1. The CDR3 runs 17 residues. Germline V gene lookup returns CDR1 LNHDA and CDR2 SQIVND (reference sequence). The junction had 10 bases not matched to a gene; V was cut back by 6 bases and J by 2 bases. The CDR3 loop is CASRGGGQGRTKNIQYF. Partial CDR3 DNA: TGTGCCAGTAGGGGAGGGGGACAGGGGAGGACCAAAAACATT.

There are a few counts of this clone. CDR3: CASSHLPRLADSYEQYF. The CDR3 DNA, read in part, is TGTGCCAGCAGCCACCTACCCCGACTAGCGGATTCCTACGAG. This chain connects TRBV6-2 or TRBV6-3 to TRBJ2-7; TRBD2 matches at 9 bases. The CDR3 extends 3 residues past the end of the read, so its final part is completed from the germline J gene. Germline assignment: CDR1 MNHEY and CDR2 SVGEGT. The CDR3 runs 17 residues. Losses at the gene ends were 6 bases for V and 1 base for J; bases not matched to a gene: 13.

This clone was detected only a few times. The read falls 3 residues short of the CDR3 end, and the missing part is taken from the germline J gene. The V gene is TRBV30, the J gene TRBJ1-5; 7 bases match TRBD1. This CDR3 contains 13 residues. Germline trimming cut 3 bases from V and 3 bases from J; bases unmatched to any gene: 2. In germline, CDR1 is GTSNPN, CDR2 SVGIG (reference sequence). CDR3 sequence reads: CAWRTGDNQPQHF. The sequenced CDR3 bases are TGTGCCTGGAGAACAGGGGACAATCAGCCC.

The chain's CDR3 is CAISPSLEVDSEQSSYNEQFF. CDR3 DNA (partial): TGTGCCATCAGCCCCAGCCTCGAGGTAGATAGCGAACAGAGCTCCTACAATGAG. The chain combines TRBV10-3 with TRBJ2-1; tentative D call: TRBD2 (5 bases). The read finishes 3 residues shy of the CDR3 end, and the germline J gene is used to complete it. The V gene lost 6 bases and the J gene lost 0 bases, with 30 bases spanning the gap. This CDR3 has 21 amino acids. Germline-derived CDR1 and CDR2 are ENHRY and SYGVKD.

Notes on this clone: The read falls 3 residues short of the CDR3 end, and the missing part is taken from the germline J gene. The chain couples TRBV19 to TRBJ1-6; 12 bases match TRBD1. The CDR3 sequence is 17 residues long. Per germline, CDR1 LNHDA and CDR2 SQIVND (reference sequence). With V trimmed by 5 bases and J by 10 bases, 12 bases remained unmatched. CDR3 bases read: TGTGCCAGTAGTCAAGCAACCGGGACAGGGGGCCGGTCACCC. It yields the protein CASSQATGTGGRSP. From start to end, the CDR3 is CASSQATGTGGRSPLHF.

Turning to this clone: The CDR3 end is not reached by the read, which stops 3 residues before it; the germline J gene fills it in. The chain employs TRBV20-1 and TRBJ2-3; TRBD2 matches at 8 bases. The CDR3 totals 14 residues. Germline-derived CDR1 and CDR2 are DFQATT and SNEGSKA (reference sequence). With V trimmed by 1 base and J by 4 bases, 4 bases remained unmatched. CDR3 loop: CSARVAGLADTQYF. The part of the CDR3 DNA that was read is TGCAGTGCTAGAGTAGCGGGGCTGGCAGATACG.

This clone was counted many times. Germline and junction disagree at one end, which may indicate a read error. CDR3 sequence: CASSQTGFAGELFF. The CDR3 DNA, read in part, is TGTGCTAGCAGCCAGACAGGGTTCGCCGGGGAG. The genes are TRBV7-7 and TRBJ2-2, with 7 nucleotides matching TRBD1. Read sequence stops 3 residues before the CDR3 end, and the germline J gene provides the missing end. Germline V gene lookup returns CDR1 SSHAT and CDR2 FNYEAQ (reference sequence). The CDR3 loop spans 14 amino acids. Full variable domain (missing parts from reference TRBV7-7 and TRBJ2-2): GAGVSQSPRYKVTKRGQDVTLRCDPISSHATLYWYQQALGQGPEFLTYFNYEAQPDKSGLPSDRFSAERPEGSISTLTIQRTEQRDSAMYRCASSQTGFAGELFFGEGSRLTVL.

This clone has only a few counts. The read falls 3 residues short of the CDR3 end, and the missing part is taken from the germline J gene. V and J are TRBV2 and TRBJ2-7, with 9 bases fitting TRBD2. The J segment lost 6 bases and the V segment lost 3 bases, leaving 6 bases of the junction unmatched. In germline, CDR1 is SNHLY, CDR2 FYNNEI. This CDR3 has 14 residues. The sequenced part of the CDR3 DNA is TGTGCCAGCAGTGATGGCGGGGGGGGATCCGAG. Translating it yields CASSDGGGGSE. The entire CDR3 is CASSDGGGGSEQYF.

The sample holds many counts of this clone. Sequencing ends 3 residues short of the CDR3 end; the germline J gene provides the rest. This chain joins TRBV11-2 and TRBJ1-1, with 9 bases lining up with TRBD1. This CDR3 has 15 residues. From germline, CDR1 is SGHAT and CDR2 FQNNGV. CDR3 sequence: CASSQTRTGENRAFF. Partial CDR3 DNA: TGTGCCAGCAGCCAAACCCGGACAGGGGAGAACAGA.

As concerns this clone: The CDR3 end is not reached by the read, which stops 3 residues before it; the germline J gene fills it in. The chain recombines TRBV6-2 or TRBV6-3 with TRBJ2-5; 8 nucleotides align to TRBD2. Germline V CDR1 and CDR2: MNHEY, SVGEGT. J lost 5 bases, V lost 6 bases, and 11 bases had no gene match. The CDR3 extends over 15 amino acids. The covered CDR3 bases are TGTGCCAGCAGCAACACCAGGGGCGGGGGGGAGACC. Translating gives CASSNTRGGGET. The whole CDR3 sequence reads CASSNTRGGGETQYF.

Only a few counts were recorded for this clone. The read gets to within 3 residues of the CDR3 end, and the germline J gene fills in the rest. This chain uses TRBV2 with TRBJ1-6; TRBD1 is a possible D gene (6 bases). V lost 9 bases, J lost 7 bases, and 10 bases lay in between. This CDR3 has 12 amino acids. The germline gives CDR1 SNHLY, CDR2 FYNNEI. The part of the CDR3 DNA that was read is TGTGCCAGTGGGGGCAGGAATTCACCC. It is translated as CASGGRNSP. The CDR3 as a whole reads CASGGRNSPLHF.

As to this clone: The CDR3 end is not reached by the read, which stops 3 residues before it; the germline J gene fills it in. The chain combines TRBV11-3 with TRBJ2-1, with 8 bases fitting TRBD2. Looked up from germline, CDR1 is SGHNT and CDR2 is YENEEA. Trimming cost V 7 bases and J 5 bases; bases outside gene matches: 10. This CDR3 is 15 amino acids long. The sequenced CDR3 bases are TGTGCCAGCAAATCGGACGGGGGGGCGGACAATGAG. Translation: CASKSDGGADNE. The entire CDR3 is CASKSDGGADNEQFF.

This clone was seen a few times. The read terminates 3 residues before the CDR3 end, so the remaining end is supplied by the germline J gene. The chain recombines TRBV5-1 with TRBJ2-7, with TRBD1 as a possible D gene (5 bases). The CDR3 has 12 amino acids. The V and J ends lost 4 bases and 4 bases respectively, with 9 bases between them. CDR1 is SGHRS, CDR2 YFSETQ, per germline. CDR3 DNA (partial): TGCGCCAGCAGCCCCGACAGATACGAG. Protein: CASSPDRYE. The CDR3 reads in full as CASSPDRYEQYF.

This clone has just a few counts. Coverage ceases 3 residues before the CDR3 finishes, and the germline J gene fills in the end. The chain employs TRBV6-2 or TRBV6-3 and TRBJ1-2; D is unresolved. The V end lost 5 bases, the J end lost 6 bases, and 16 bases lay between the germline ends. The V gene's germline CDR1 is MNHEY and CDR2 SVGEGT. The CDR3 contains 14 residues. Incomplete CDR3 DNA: TGTGCCAGCAGTACCCCCACGAGGGTGGATGGC. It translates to CASSTPTRVDG. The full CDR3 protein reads CASSTPTRVDGYTF.

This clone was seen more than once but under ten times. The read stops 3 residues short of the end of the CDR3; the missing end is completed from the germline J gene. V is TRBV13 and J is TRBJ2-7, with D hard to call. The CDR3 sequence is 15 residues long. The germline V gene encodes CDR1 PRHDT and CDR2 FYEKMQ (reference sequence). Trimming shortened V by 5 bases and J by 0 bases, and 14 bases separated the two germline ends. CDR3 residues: CASSRDSRSSYEQYF. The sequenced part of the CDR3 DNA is TGTGCCAGCAGCCGAGACTCGAGGAGCTCCTACGAG.

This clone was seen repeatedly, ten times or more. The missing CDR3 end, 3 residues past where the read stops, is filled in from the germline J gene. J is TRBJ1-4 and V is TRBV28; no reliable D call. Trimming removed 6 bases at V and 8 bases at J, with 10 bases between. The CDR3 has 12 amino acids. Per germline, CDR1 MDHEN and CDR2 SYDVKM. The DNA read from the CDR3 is TGTGCCAGCAGCCTTGAGAGGGAAAAA. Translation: CASSLEREK. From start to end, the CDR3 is CASSLEREKLFF.

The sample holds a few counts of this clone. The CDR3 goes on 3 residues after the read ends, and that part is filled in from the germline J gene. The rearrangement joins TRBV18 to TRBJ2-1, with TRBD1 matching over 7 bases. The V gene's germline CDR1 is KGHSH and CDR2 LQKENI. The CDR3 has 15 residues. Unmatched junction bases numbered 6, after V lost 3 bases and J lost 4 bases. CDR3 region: CASSPARGRYNEQFF. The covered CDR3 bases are TGTGCCAGCTCACCGGCAAGGGGGCGTTACAATGAG. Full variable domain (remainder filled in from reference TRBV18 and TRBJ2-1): NAGVMQNPRHLVRRRGQEARLRCSPMKGHSHVYWYRQLPEEGLKFMVYLQKENIIDESGMPKERFSAEFPKEGPSILRIQQVVRGDSAAYFCASSPARGRYNEQFFGPGTRLTVL.

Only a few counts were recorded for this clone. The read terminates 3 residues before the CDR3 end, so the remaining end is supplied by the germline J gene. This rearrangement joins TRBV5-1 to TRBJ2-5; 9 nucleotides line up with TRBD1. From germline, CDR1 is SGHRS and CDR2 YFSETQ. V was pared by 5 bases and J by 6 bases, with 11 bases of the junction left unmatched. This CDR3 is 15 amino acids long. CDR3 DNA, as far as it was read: TGCGCCAGCAGGCCACCGGGACAGGGCGGCCAGACC. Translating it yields CASRPPGQGGQT. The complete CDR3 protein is CASRPPGQGGQTQYF.

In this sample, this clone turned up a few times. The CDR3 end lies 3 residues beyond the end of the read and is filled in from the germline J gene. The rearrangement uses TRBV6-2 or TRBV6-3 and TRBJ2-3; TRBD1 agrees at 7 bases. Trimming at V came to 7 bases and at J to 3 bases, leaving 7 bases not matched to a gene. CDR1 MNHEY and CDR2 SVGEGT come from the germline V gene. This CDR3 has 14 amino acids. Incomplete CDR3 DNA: TGTGCCAGCACCCATCAGGGGGATACAGATACG. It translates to CASTHQGDTDT. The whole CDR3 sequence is CASTHQGDTDTQYF.

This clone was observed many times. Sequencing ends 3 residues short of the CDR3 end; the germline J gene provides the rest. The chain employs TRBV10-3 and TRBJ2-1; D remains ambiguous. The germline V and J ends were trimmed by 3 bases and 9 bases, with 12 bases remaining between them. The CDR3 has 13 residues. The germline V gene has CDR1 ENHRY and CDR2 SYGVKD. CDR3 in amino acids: CAISEGFKGEQFF. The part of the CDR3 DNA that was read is TGTGCCATCAGTGAAGGCTTTAAGGGTGAG.

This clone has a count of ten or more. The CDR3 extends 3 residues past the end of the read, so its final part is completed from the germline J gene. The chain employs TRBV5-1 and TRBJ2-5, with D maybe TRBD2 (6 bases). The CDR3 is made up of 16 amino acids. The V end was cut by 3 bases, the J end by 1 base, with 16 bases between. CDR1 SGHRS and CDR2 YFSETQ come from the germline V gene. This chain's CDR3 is CASSSATSPLQETQYF. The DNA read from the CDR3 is TGCGCCAGCAGCTCTGCGACTAGTCCTCTCCAAGAGACC. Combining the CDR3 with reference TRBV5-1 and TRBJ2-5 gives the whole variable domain KAGVTQTPRYLIKTRGQQVTLSCSPISGHRSVSWYQQTPGQGLQFLFEYFSETQRNKGNFPGRFSGRQFSNSRSEMNVSTLELGDSALYLCASSSATSPLQETQYFGPGTRLLVL.

The covered CDR3 bases are TGTGCCAGCAGCTTCTCGGGTCCCAACGAG. Translating it yields CASSFSGPNE. The full CDR3 reads CASSFSGPNEQYF. The rearrangement links TRBV7-9 to TRBJ2-7; D unclear. The read is 3 residues too short to cover the CDR3 end, so that end is filled in from the germline J gene. This CDR3 has 13 amino acids. The V and J ends lost 3 bases and 5 bases respectively, with 11 bases between them. The germline CDR1 and CDR2 sequences are SEHNR and FQNEAQ (reference sequence).

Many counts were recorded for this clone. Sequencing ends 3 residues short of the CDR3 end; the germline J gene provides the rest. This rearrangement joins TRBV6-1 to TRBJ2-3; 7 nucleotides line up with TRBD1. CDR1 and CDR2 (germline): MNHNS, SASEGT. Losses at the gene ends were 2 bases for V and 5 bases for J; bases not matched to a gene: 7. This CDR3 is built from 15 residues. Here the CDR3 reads CASSESQGVVDTQYF. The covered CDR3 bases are TGTGCCAGCAGTGAAAGCCAGGGGGTGGTAGATACG.